A selection of T cell receptor beta chains follows, all from one sample in a study of beta chain features in type 1 diabetes. The protocol was immunoSEQ multiplex PCR, while the TCRdb copy is restricted to in-frame clones and leaves out a portion. Here the sample spans 600,000 or so clones, 11% to 15% being singletons. Sequenced input: naive CD4+ T cells from blood. These receptors all stem from a man aged 18 to 30 with type 1 diabetes. Each CDR3 is given with its conserved first and last residue. A D gene is named only where the DNA matches it firmly. Clone size, where shown, is once, few, many, or a class for clones that have expanded.

>TRBV7-9|few|TRBD1|TRBJ2-7
TGTGCCAGCAGCTCAACCGGGACAGGGTCTACCTACGAGCAGTACTTC
CASSSTGTGSTYEQYF
>TRBV4-1|few|TRBD2|TRBJ2-3
TGCGCCAGCAGCCAAGATCGGGCCTCGGTCGCTAGCGGAGATACGCAGTATTTT
CASSQDRASVASGDTQYF
>TRBV14|.|.|TRBJ2-3
TGTGCCAGCAGCTTAACCCCACAGGGACCGATCACAGATACGCAGTATTTT
CASSLTPQGPITDTQYF
>TRBV27|.|TRBD1|TRBJ1-2
TGTGCCAGCAGTTTAGGGGACAGCTATGGCTACACCTTC
CASSLGDSYGYTF
>TRBV30|few|.|TRBJ1-5
TGTGCCTGGAGCGAAGGGAGTCAGCCCCAGCATTTT
CAWSEGSQPQHF
>TRBV5-4|.|TRBD2|TRBJ2-3
TGTGCCAGCAGCTCGGGACTAGCGGGGGGATCAGATACGCAGTATTTT
CASSSGLAGGSDTQYF
>TRBV4-3|.|TRBD1|TRBJ2-2
TGCGCCAGCAGCCGATTCCCGGGACAGTCATACACCGGGGAGCTGTTTTTT
CASSRFPGQSYTGELFF
>TRBV7-2|few|.|TRBJ2-3
TGTGCCAGCAGCTTAACCACACAGCGTTATACGCAGTATTTT
CASSLTTQRYTQYF
>TRBV5-1|few|.|TRBJ1-2
TGCGCCAGCAGCTCGGGGGGCGACGCAGGTGGCTACACCTTC
CASSSGGDAGGYTF
>TRBV7-9|few|.|TRBJ2-2
TGTGCCAGCAGCTTAAAGAGTGACACCGGGGAGCTGTTTTTT
CASSLKSDTGELFF
>TRBV6-1|.|.|TRBJ1-6
TGTGCCAGCAGGACGGGACTGGATAATTCACCCCTCCACTTT
CASRTGLDNSPLHF
>TRBV7-2|few|TRBD1|TRBJ2-7
TGTGCCAGCAGCTTAGTATCCGGGACAGGTGGCCACGAGCAGTACTTC
CASSLVSGTGGHEQYF
>TRBV10-3|.|.|TRBJ2-5
TGTGCCATCAGTGAGTCGGGCGAGACCCAGTACTTC
CAISESGETQYF
>TRBV23-1|.|TRBD1|TRBJ1-4
TGCGCCAGCAGTCACCGCCGGGACAGACGTAATGAAAAACTGTTTTTT
CASSHRRDRRNEKLFF
>TRBV28|.|TRBD2|TRBJ2-1
TGTGCCAGCAGTCAACTAGCGGGAGGGCCGTATGAGCAGTTCTTC
CASSQLAGGPYEQFF
>TRBV4-1|few|.|TRBJ2-7
TGCGCCAGCAGCCAAGGGATCCCCCAGAGGGGACTTTACGAGCAGTACTTC
CASSQGIPQRGLYEQYF
>TRBV18|.|.|TRBJ2-7
TGTGCCAGCTCACCAGCGGGACAGTCCTACGAGCAGTACTTC
CASSPAGQSYEQYF
>TRBV9|.|.|TRBJ1-1
TGTGCCAGCAGCGTAGTATTCACTGAAGCTTTCTTT
CASSVVFTEAFF
>TRBV5-1|.|.|TRBJ1-4
TGCGCCAGCAGCTTGGGGACGGACTTGAGCGAAAAACTGTTTTTT
CASSLGTDLSEKLFF
>TRBV30|.|.|TRBJ1-3
TGTGCCTGGAGTTTAGGACAGCTCTCTGGAAACACCATATATTTT
CAWSLGQLSGNTIYF
>TRBV5-1|.|.|TRBJ1-1
TGCGCCAGCAGCTTGGAGCAGGACACTGAAGCTTTCTTT
CASSLEQDTEAFF
>TRBV5-1|few|.|TRBJ2-1
TGCGCCAGCAGCCCCATCCCCGGACTAACGGACTACAATGAGCAGTTCTTC
CASSPIPGLTDYNEQFF
>TRBV6-6|.|.|TRBJ2-5
TGTGCCAGCATGAGACCCGGCTTTATGGCCCAGTACTTC
CASMRPGFMAQYF
>TRBV29-1|.|.|TRBJ1-1
TGCAGCGCTAATACAGGAAACACTGAAGCTTTCTTT
CSANTGNTEAFF
>TRBV5-1|few|.|TRBJ2-1
TGCGCCAGCAGCTTGGCCATAGCGAGCTCCTACAATGAGCAGTTCTTC
CASSLAIASSYNEQFF
>TRBV7-2|few|.|TRBJ2-1
TGTGCCAGCAGCTTCCCCAGGGGTGGGGAGTCTTACAATGAGCAGTTCTTC
CASSFPRGGESYNEQFF
>TRBV2|few|.|TRBJ2-5
TGTGCCAGCAGCGGCCTGCGGGAGACCCAGTACTTC
CASSGLRETQYF
>TRBV30|few|.|TRBJ2-1
TGTGCCCGATCACAATACAATGAGCAGTTCTTC
CARSQYNEQFF
>TRBV6-1|.|TRBD1|TRBJ2-7
TGTGCCAGCAGTGAATTAGACAGGGACCCCGCTGTGAACGAGCAGTACTTC
CASSELDRDPAVNEQYF
>TRBV10-3|few|TRBD2|TRBJ2-7
TGTGCCATCGGGGCTAGCGGTACCTACGAGCAGTACTTC
CAIGASGTYEQYF
>TRBV14|.|.|TRBJ1-1
TGTGCCAGCAGCCCCGGACCGACGAACACTGAAGCTTTCTTT
CASSPGPTNTEAFF
>TRBV6-5|.|TRBD1|TRBJ2-2
TGTGCCAGCAGTTACCAGGGGGCGATCACCGGGGAGCTGTTTTTT
CASSYQGAITGELFF
>TRBV18|few|TRBD2|TRBJ2-3
TGTGCCAGCTCACCCAGCGGGGGCAGCACAGATACGCAGTATTTT
CASSPSGGSTDTQYF
>TRBV5-1|.|TRBD2|TRBJ2-1
TGCGCCAGCAGCCCGGCGGGCGGGAGGGATGAGCAGTTCTTC
CASSPAGGRDEQFF
>TRBV20-1|.|.|TRBJ2-5
TGCAGTGCTAGACACGAGACCCAGTACTTC
CSARHETQYF
>TRBV5-4|.|.|TRBJ1-1
TGTGCCAGCAGAACCGGAGTGGGGGGTACTGAAGCTTTCTTT
CASRTGVGGTEAFF
>TRBV18|.|.|TRBJ2-7
TGTGCCAGCTCACCTATTCCCGAGGCTAGCGAGCAGTACTTC
CASSPIPEASEQYF
>TRBV9|few|.|TRBJ2-7
TGTGCCAGCAGTTCTGGAGACGGTCGTGGGTACGAGCAGTACTTC
CASSSGDGRGYEQYF
>TRBV29-1|few|.|TRBJ2-1
TGCAGCGTTGTCGAGGGCTGGGAGCAGTTCTTC
CSVVEGWEQFF
>TRBV7-9|.|TRBD1|TRBJ2-1
TGTGCCAGCAGCCCCCGTGGACAGGCCTACAATGAGCAGTTCTTC
CASSPRGQAYNEQFF
>TRBV6-5|few|TRBD2|TRBJ2-7
TGTGCCAGCAGTTACGGTGGGAGGGCCGTTGGGCAGTACTTC
CASSYGGRAVGQYF
>TRBV10-3|.|.|TRBJ2-4
TGTGCCATCAGCTCTGGACAGACCCAAAACATTCAGTACTTC
CAISSGQTQNIQYF
>TRBV5-4|.|TRBD1|TRBJ1-2
TGTGCCAGCAGCGCGGGACAGGGGAACAACTATGGCTACACCTTC
CASSAGQGNNYGYTF
>TRBV7-9|few|.|TRBJ2-7
TGTGCCAGCAGCTTCCGTGGCGTAACCTACGAGCAGTACTTC
CASSFRGVTYEQYF
>TRBV15|.|.|TRBJ2-7
TGTGCCACCAGCAGAGAGGTGGGAGCCGCAGACGAGCAGTACTTC
CATSREVGAADEQYF
>TRBV28|.|.|TRBJ1-2
TGTGCCAGCATCCCGGGGGGGACTAACTATGGCTACACCTTC
CASIPGGTNYGYTF
>TRBV2|.|TRBD2|TRBJ2-5
TGTGCCAGTGGACTAGTCCAAGAGACCCAGTACTTC
CASGLVQETQYF
>TRBV6-5|few|.|TRBJ1-6
TGTGCCAGCAACCCCGCAGGGTCCATTTCACCCCTCCACTTT
CASNPAGSISPLHF
>TRBV2|.|.|TRBJ1-2
TGTGCCAGCAGTGAAAAGCGGCAGTATGGCTACACCTTC
CASSEKRQYGYTF
>TRBV9|few|.|TRBJ1-2
TGTGCCAGCCGACAGAACGAGTTGGAGGGCTACACCTTC
CASRQNELEGYTF
>TRBV7-2|few|.|TRBJ2-1
TGTGCCAGCAGCCTCTTCAGCGGGTCCTACAATGAGCAGTTCTTC
CASSLFSGSYNEQFF
>TRBV7-2|few|TRBD2|TRBJ2-7
TGTGCCAGCAGCCCCGGACTAGCGGGAACCCACGAGCAGTACTTC
CASSPGLAGTHEQYF
>TRBV9|.|.|TRBJ1-6
TGTGCCAGCAGCGTAGATGGGGGTAATTCACCCCTCCACTTT
CASSVDGGNSPLHF
>TRBV23-1|.|.|TRBJ1-2
TGCGCCAGCAGTCATTCTCCAGACTATGGCTACACCTTC
CASSHSPDYGYTF